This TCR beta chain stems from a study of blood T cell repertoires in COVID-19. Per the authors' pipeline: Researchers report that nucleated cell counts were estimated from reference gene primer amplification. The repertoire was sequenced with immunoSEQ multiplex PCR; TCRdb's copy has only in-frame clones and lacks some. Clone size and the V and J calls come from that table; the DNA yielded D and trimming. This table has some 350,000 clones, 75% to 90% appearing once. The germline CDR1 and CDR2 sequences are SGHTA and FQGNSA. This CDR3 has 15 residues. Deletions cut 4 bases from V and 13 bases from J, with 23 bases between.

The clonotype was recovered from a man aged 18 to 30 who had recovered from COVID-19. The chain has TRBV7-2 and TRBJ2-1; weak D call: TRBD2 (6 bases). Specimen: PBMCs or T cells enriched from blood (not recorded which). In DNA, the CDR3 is TGTGCCAGCAGCTCTATAATGGGGTCGGGCGGGGCCCAGTTCTTC. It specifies CASSSIMGSGGAQFF.